This T cell receptor (beta chain) comes out of a study of blood T cell repertoires in COVID-19. About the research overall: Samples of COVID-19 (acute and convalescent) were obtained from the United States, Italy and Spain. From T cells, B-cell-depleted T cells, or PBMCs came the material, which was cDNA or gDNA.

Original analysis: Estimation of nucleated cell counts was performed using reference gene primer amplification. Data came from immunoSEQ multiplex PCR; TCRdb stores just in-frame clones and leaves some out. V and J calls plus clone size are reproduced from that table; the DNA served to infer D and trimming. The table lists 250,000 to 400,000 clones, around 88% of them singletons. This CDR3 has 14 amino acids. From germline, CDR1 is SGHTA and CDR2 FQGNSA. V was trimmed by 5 bases and J by 1 base, leaving 11 bases between them. The source material was peripheral blood. The rearrangement joins TRBV7-2 to TRBJ2-5; D unresolved. The clonotype was recovered from a woman under 40 with COVID-19, enrolled during active disease. The CDR3 nucleotides are TGTGCCAGCAGCATTTCACACCTCCAAGAGACCCAGTACTTC. Translation: CASSISHLQETQYF.